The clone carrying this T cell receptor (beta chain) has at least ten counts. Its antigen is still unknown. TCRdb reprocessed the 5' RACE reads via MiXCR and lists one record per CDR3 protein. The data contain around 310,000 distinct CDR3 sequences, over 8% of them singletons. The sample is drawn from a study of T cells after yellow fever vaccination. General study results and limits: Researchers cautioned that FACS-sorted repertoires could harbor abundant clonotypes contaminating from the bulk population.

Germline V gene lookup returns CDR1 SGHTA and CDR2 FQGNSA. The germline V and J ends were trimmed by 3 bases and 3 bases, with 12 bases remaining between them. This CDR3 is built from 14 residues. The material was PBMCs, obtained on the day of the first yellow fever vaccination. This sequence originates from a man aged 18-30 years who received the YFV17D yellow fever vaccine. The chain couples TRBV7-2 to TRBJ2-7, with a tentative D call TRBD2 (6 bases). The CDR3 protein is CASSFLAVGYEQYF. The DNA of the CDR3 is TGTGCCAGCAGCTTTTTAGCGGTGGGCTACGAGCAGTACTTC.